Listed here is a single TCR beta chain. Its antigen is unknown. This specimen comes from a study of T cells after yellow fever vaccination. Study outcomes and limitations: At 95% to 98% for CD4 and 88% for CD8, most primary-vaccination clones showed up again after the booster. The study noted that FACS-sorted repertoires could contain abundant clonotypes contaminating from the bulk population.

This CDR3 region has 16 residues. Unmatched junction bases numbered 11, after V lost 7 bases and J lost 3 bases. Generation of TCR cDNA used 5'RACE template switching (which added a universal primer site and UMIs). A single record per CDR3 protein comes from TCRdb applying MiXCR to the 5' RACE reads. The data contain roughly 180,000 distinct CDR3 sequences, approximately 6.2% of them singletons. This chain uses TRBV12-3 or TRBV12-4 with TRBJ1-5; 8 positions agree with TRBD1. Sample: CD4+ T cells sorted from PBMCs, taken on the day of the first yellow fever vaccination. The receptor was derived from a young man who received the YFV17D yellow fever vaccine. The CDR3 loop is CASTLGSGGPNQPQHF. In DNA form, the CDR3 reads TGTGCCAGCACCCTGGGATCAGGGGGCCCCAATCAGCCCCAGCATTTT.